One and the same sample provided the 8 T cell receptor beta chains below, sequenced in a study of shared clonotypes between healthy human individuals. The table came from immunoSEQ multiplex PCR; TCRdb's copy has only in-frame clones and leaves some out. The data hold under 2,500,000 clones, with roughly 95% observed a single time. Input material: naive CD4+ T cells sorted from blood. Described subset: CD45RA+ positively selected. The receptors shown here come from a man aged 18 to 29 in good health.

The rearrangement uses TRBV5-1 and TRBJ2-7, with D perhaps matching TRBD1 (5 bases). The CDR3 has 16 amino acids. Germline assignment: CDR1 SGHRS and CDR2 YFSETQ. V was cut by 0 bases and J by 3 bases, with 16 bases left in between. CDR3 coding DNA: TGCGCCAGCAGCTTGGGAGCAGGGTATAATTTCTACGAGCAGTACTTC. Translated: CASSLGAGYNFYEQYF.

V usage is TRBV7-9 and J usage is TRBJ2-1, with a possible D match to TRBD1 (6 bases). Trimming took 4 bases from V and 8 from J, leaving 12 bases between them. The CDR3 length is 13 residues. Germline V CDR1 and CDR2: SEHNR, FQNEAQ (reference sequence). The CDR3 bases are TGTGCCAGCAGCTGGGGACAAAGCGATGAGCAGTTCTTC. It specifies CASSWGQSDEQFF.

The chain has TRBV7-2 and TRBJ2-2; TRBD1 agrees at 7 bases. V dropped 5 bases and J dropped 5; count of bases not matched to a gene: 8. The CDR3 totals 15 residues. Germline loops: CDR1 SGHTA, CDR2 FQGNSA. The CDR3 bases are TGTGCCAGCAGCCCCGGACAGGTTACGACCGGGGAGCTGTTTTTT. This sequence encodes CASSPGQVTTGELFF.

The rearrangement uses TRBV19 and TRBJ2-7, with 9 bases aligning to TRBD1. Per the germline V gene, CDR1 is LNHDA and CDR2 is SQIVND (reference sequence). This CDR3 contains 14 residues. Unmatched junction bases numbered 7, after V lost 4 bases and J lost 6 bases. The CDR3 DNA is TGTGCCAGTAGTACACAGGGGGCTCCCGGCGAGCAGTACTTC. Its translation is CASSTQGAPGEQYF.

The chain uses TRBV5-1 and TRBJ2-1; tentatively, D is TRBD1 (5 bases). V was trimmed by 3 bases and J by 1 base, leaving 17 bases between them. The CDR3 covers 17 residues. The germline gives CDR1 SGHRS, CDR2 YFSETQ. CDR3 in amino acids: CASSSRDSSRSYNEQFF. CDR3 coding DNA: TGCGCCAGCAGCTCGAGAGACAGTTCCCGATCCTACAATGAGCAGTTCTTC. Full variable domain (outside the CDR3, taken from reference TRBV5-1 and TRBJ2-1): KAGVTQTPRYLIKTRGQQVTLSCSPISGHRSVSWYQQTPGQGLQFLFEYFSETQRNKGNFPGRFSGRQFSNSRSEMNVSTLELGDSALYLCASSSRDSSRSYNEQFFGPGTRLTVL.

V usage is TRBV7-9 and J usage is TRBJ2-6; D remains unclear. CDR1 SEHNR and CDR2 FQNEAQ come from the germline V gene (reference sequence). Trimming took off 3 bases at V and 0 bases at J, with 15 bases between the two ends. The CDR3 is 18 amino acids. Here the CDR3 DNA reads TGTGCCAGCAGCTTTTTTTTAGGGTTGAGCTCTGGGGCCAACGTCCTGACTTTC. This encodes CASSFFLGLSSGANVLTF.

In nucleotides, the CDR3 is TGTGCCAGCAGTGAAGCCCTCGGGACTAGGGGACAGACCCAGTACTTC. This encodes CASSEALGTRGQTQYF. The gene calls are TRBV27 and TRBJ2-5; 8 nucleotides agree with TRBD2. The V gene end was trimmed by 5 bases and the J gene end by 6 bases; junction bases not matched to a gene: 14. This CDR3 comprises 16 residues. CDR1 and CDR2 from the germline V gene are MNHEY and SMNVEV (reference sequence).

The gene calls are TRBV27 and TRBJ1-6, with D hard to call. V lost 8 bases and J lost 2, with 13 bases in between. CDR1 is MNHEY, CDR2 SMNVEV, per germline (reference sequence). This CDR3 contains 15 residues. The CDR3 DNA reads TGTGCCAGCGGTCAATCCCTCACCTATAATTCACCCCTCCACTTT. Translating it yields CASGQSLTYNSPLHF.